This is a list of T cell receptor beta chains from one sample in a study of regulatory T cells in long-lasting Graves disease. TCRdb itself ran the multiplex PCR reads through MiXCR, one entry per CDR3 protein. The table includes fewer than 350,000 distinct CDR3 sequences, 18% detected once. Source: peripheral blood mononuclear cells (PBMCs), taken at new diagnosis, from a patient treated with antithyroid drugs. The receptors come from a female donor with Graves disease. Both conserved end residues are part of each CDR3. D genes are given only for firm matches. Not all rows give a size; the values are once, few, many and, for expanded clones, a class.

size: -
V: TRBV30
J: TRBJ2-1
D: -
DNA: TGTGCCTCCCCCGGGAGCTACAATGAGCAGGTCTTC
CDR3: CASPGSYNEQVF

size: -
V: TRBV5-1
J: TRBJ2-1
D: -
DNA: TGCGCCAGCAACCCGCGGCCCGGAGCGAACTACAATGAGCAGTTCTTC
CDR3: CASNPRPGANYNEQFF

size: few
V: TRBV19
J: TRBJ1-5
D: -
DNA: TGTGCCAGTAGTATAGTCCACGGAGCCCATTCCAATCAGCCCCAGCATTTT
CDR3: CASSIVHGAHSNQPQHF

size: once
V: TRBV2
J: TRBJ2-3
D: TRBD2
DNA: TGTGCCAGCAGTGAAGGCGGGAGTAGCACAGATACGCAGTATTTT
CDR3: CASSEGGSSTDTQYF

size: many
V: TRBV15
J: TRBJ1-1
D: -
DNA: TGTGCCACCAGCACTAGACAGGTTGAAGCTTTCTTT
CDR3: CATSTRQVEAFF

size: many
V: TRBV13
J: TRBJ1-1
D: TRBD1
DNA: TGTGCCAGCAGGACACCGGACAGGCGAGGGACTGAAGCTTTCTTT
CDR3: CASRTPDRRGTEAFF

size: many
V: TRBV5-1
J: TRBJ2-1
D: TRBD2
DNA: TGCGCCAGCAGCCCCAACCTAGCGGGCCGTTACAATGAGCAGTTCTTC
CDR3: CASSPNLAGRYNEQFF

size: many
V: TRBV10-2
J: TRBJ2-1
D: -
DNA: TGCGCCACGTGGGGCGAGCCTTTAGGTGAGCAGTTCTTC
CDR3: CATWGEPLGEQFF

size: -
V: TRBV12-3/TRBV12-4
J: TRBJ1-5
D: -
DNA: TGTGCCAGCAGCCCCGAGTCGAGGGGGAATCAGCCCCAGCATTTT
CDR3: CASSPESRGNQPQHF

size: -
V: TRBV27
J: TRBJ2-1
D: -
DNA: TGCGCCCCTGGGGATAGATCCTACAATGAGCAGTTCTTC
CDR3: CAPGDRSYNEQFF

size: -
V: TRBV2
J: TRBJ2-3
D: -
DNA: TGTGCCAGCAGTGGACAACAGGGTCGACGCACAGATACGCAGTATTTT
CDR3: CASSGQQGRRTDTQYF

size: many
V: TRBV11-3
J: TRBJ1-1
D: -
DNA: TGTGCCAGCAGCGCCGGAGTGGGCCCTGGTATTATAGAAGGAGCTTTCTTT
CDR3: CASSAGVGPGIIEGAFF

size: many
V: TRBV12-3/TRBV12-4
J: TRBJ2-1
D: -
DNA: TGTGCCAGCATAGGCGCCAAGGGAGCTCGCAATGAGCAGTTCTTC
CDR3: CASIGAKGARNEQFF

size: -
V: TRBV11-2
J: TRBJ2-2
D: -
DNA: TGTGCCAGCAGGGGGTTGACCCGGCGGGACAAAGAGAACACCGGGGAGCTGTTTTTT
CDR3: CASRGLTRRDKENTGELFF

size: many
V: TRBV30
J: TRBJ2-2
D: -
DNA: TGTGCCTGGAGTGTTGGGGGCACCGGGGAGCTGTTTTTT
CDR3: CAWSVGGTGELFF

size: many
V: TRBV7-9
J: TRBJ2-7
D: TRBD1
DNA: TGTGCCAGCAGCTCCCGACAGGGGAGGTCCGAGCAGTACTTC
CDR3: CASSSRQGRSEQYF

size: many
V: TRBV2
J: TRBJ2-1
D: -
DNA: TGTGCCAGCAGCCAAGATATCGGAGAGTACAATGAGCAGTTCTTC
CDR3: CASSQDIGEYNEQFF

size: few
V: TRBV19
J: TRBJ1-2
D: TRBD1
DNA: TGTGCCAGTAGTATAGGCGGACAGGGCTATGGCTACACCTTC
CDR3: CASSIGGQGYGYTF

size: many
V: TRBV27
J: TRBJ2-7
D: -
DNA: TGTGCCAGCACCACCCCCGCGGCCAAACGGCCTCACGAGCAGTACTTC
CDR3: CASTTPAAKRPHEQYF

size: many
V: TRBV19
J: TRBJ2-1
D: TRBD2
DNA: TGTGCCAGCAGACTAGCGGGAGGGAACAATGAGCAGTTCTTC
CDR3: CASRLAGGNNEQFF

size: -
V: TRBV6-1
J: TRBJ1-5
D: TRBD1
DNA: TGTGCCAGCCATTCAGCCTCCGGGACAGGGGGTGGGGGGCACAGTCAGCCCCAGCATTTT
CDR3: CASHSASGTGGGGHSQPQHF

size: many
V: TRBV2
J: TRBJ2-1
D: -
DNA: TGTGCCAGCTTCGGCGATAGTTACAATGAGCAGTTCTTC
CDR3: CASFGDSYNEQFF

size: many
V: TRBV14
J: TRBJ2-1
D: -
DNA: TGTGCCAGCAGCCAAGTCGAGGTCCGGGGACCGAGGGAGCAGTTCTTC
CDR3: CASSQVEVRGPREQFF

size: -
V: TRBV19
J: TRBJ1-1
D: -
DNA: TGTGCCAGTATCCCCCGCCGTGCGGCGAACACTGAAGCTTTCTTT
CDR3: CASIPRRAANTEAFF

size: few
V: TRBV9
J: TRBJ2-3
D: -
DNA: TGTGCCAGCAGCGTCGAAGGGGCGCCTCGGGATACGCAGTATTTT
CDR3: CASSVEGAPRDTQYF

size: many
V: TRBV18
J: TRBJ2-1
D: TRBD2
DNA: TGTGCCAGCTCACCACCGAAGGGAACTAGCGGGAGAAATGAGCAGTTCTTC
CDR3: CASSPPKGTSGRNEQFF

size: many
V: TRBV11-2
J: TRBJ2-2
D: -
DNA: TGTGCCAGCAGCTTAGAAAGTGGAGGGACCGGGGAGCTGTTTTTT
CDR3: CASSLESGGTGELFF

size: few
V: TRBV19
J: TRBJ2-1
D: -
DNA: TGTGCCAGTGCCAGGACCGGCGAGCAGTTCTTC
CDR3: CASARTGEQFF

size: -
V: TRBV27
J: TRBJ1-5
D: -
DNA: TGTGCCAGCAGTACCTGGGTCAATCAGCCCCAGCATTTT
CDR3: CASSTWVNQPQHF

size: many
V: TRBV28
J: TRBJ2-7
D: -
DNA: TGTGCCAGCAGAAGGGACCCTAGCTCCTACGAGCAGTACTTC
CDR3: CASRRDPSSYEQYF

size: many
V: TRBV12-3/TRBV12-4
J: TRBJ2-5
D: -
DNA: TGTGCCAGCAGATACGCCGGCTGGGAGACCCAGTACTTC
CDR3: CASRYAGWETQYF

size: many
V: TRBV7-8
J: TRBJ2-2
D: TRBD2
DNA: TGTGCCAGCAGCCACCATGGACTAGCGGGAGGGCCAACCGGGGAGCTGTTTTTT
CDR3: CASSHHGLAGGPTGELFF

size: many
V: TRBV28
J: TRBJ2-1
D: TRBD2
DNA: TGTGCCAGCAGTTTGGTAGCGGGGGACTCCTACAATGAGCAGTTCTTC
CDR3: CASSLVAGDSYNEQFF

size: many
V: TRBV5-1
J: TRBJ2-1
D: TRBD2
DNA: TGCGCCAGCACAGTAGCGGGGTCGGCCGGCAATGAGCAGTTCTTC
CDR3: CASTVAGSAGNEQFF

size: -
V: TRBV6-1
J: TRBJ2-3
D: -
DNA: TGTGCCAGCATCGTCAGGGTGACAGATACGCAGTATTTT
CDR3: CASIVRVTDTQYF

size: many
V: TRBV10-2
J: TRBJ2-3
D: -
DNA: TGCGCCAGCAGTGTAACGGGAGCAAACACAGATACGCAGTATTTT
CDR3: CASSVTGANTDTQYF

size: few
V: TRBV9
J: TRBJ2-1
D: TRBD2
DNA: TGTGCCAGCAGCGTACGTAGCGGGAACTACAATGAGCAGTTCTTC
CDR3: CASSVRSGNYNEQFF

size: many
V: TRBV6-5
J: TRBJ2-3
D: -
DNA: TGTGCCAGCAGTTACTCGAAAGGCGGAGCCACAGATACGCAGTATTTT
CDR3: CASSYSKGGATDTQYF

size: -
V: TRBV3-1
J: TRBJ2-2
D: -
DNA: TGTGCCAGCAGCCAGACTACTGCGGCCGGGGAGCTGTTTTTT
CDR3: CASSQTTAAGELFF

size: many
V: TRBV11-2
J: TRBJ2-1
D: -
DNA: TGTGCCAGCAGCCTAGTGAAGCAGTTCTTC
CDR3: CASSLVKQFF

size: -
V: TRBV30
J: TRBJ1-1
D: -
DNA: TGTGCCTGGAGTCTAAGTAGGTCGAACACTGAAGCTTTCTTT
CDR3: CAWSLSRSNTEAFF

size: few
V: TRBV18
J: TRBJ2-7
D: -
DNA: TGTGCCAGCTCACCACTTCCAGACGGGGAGCGTTACTTC
CDR3: CASSPLPDGERYF

size: many
V: TRBV27
J: TRBJ2-3
D: -
DNA: TGTGCCAGCAGGGGAGCGGAATCCACAGATACGCAGTATTTT
CDR3: CASRGAESTDTQYF

size: many
V: TRBV5-6
J: TRBJ2-7
D: -
DNA: TGTGCCAGCAGCTTGGGTCTGGGGGACACGAACGAGCAGTACTTC
CDR3: CASSLGLGDTNEQYF

size: -
V: TRBV6-2/TRBV6-3
J: TRBJ1-1
D: -
DNA: TGTGCCAGCAGTTCGTGGGGTGAGAACACTGAAGCTTTCTTT
CDR3: CASSSWGENTEAFF

size: many
V: TRBV12-3/TRBV12-4
J: TRBJ1-4
D: TRBD1
DNA: TGTGCCAGCACCTATACAGGGGCAGGTGAAAAACTGTTTTTT
CDR3: CASTYTGAGEKLFF

size: -
V: TRBV7-9
J: TRBJ1-3
D: -
DNA: TGTGCCAGCAGCTTATCAGGGTTTGGAAACACCATATATTTT
CDR3: CASSLSGFGNTIYF

size: -
V: TRBV12-3/TRBV12-4
J: TRBJ2-5
D: -
DNA: TGTGCCAGCACCTTGTCGGAGACCCAGTACTTC
CDR3: CASTLSETQYF

size: many
V: TRBV28
J: TRBJ2-3
D: -
DNA: TGTGCCAGCAGTTTATCTTGGACTGGAATGGGTAGCACAGATACGCAGTATTTT
CDR3: CASSLSWTGMGSTDTQYF

size: many
V: TRBV27
J: TRBJ2-3
D: -
DNA: TGTGCCAGCAGTTTATATGGTATCCGCCCTAGCACAGATACGCAGTATTTT
CDR3: CASSLYGIRPSTDTQYF

size: many
V: TRBV6-1
J: TRBJ1-2
D: -
DNA: TGTGCCAGCACCATATCAATCCAGGGGTTAGGGGGCTACACCTTC
CDR3: CASTISIQGLGGYTF

size: few
V: TRBV29-1
J: TRBJ2-7
D: -
DNA: TGCAGCACAACAGGGCCGGCCTACGAGCAGTACTTC
CDR3: CSTTGPAYEQYF

size: many
V: TRBV27
J: TRBJ2-5
D: TRBD2
DNA: TGTGCCAGCAGCCAGAAGCGGACTAGCGGGAGGGAGACCCAGTACTTC
CDR3: CASSQKRTSGRETQYF

size: few
V: TRBV6-1
J: TRBJ2-4
D: -
DNA: TGTGCCAGCAGTAACCCGGGGGTAGCCAAAAACATTCAGTACTTC
CDR3: CASSNPGVAKNIQYF

size: -
V: TRBV28
J: TRBJ2-5
D: TRBD2
DNA: TGTGCCAGCGGGGGGCTAGCGGGAGGAGGAGAGACCCAGTACTTC
CDR3: CASGGLAGGGETQYF